These 18 T cell receptor beta chains came from one sample sequenced in a study of cytomegalovirus exposure and HLA in healthy donors. Generated by immunoSEQ multiplex PCR, the TCRdb table keeps only in-frame clones and is missing some. The sample consists of over 150,000 clones, around 88% of them appearing once. The sample taken for sequencing was PBMCs. All receptors come from a woman aged 18 to 35 in good health and CMV-seronegative.

As to this clone: Because the CDR3's place on the DNA is in doubt, the DNA is left out and the CDR3 is given as listed by TCRdb. The chain has TRBV6-5 and TRBJ1-1. Inclusive of both ends, the CDR3 amounts to 14 amino acids. The V gene's germline CDR1 is MNHEY and CDR2 SVGAGI. The CDR3 loop is CASRLGGVGYGSFF.

The rearrangement links TRBV5-1 to TRBJ2-7; D is possibly TRBD2 (5 bases). This CDR3 is 15 amino acids long. The V gene's germline CDR1 is SGHRS and CDR2 YFSETQ. The V end was cut by 4 bases, the J end by 5 bases, with 19 bases between. In nucleotides, the CDR3 is TGCGCCAGCAGCCCGAATCCAGGACTCCCCCACGAGCAGTACTTC. Amino acids: CASSPNPGLPHEQYF.

A remark on this clone: Other DNA sequences in this sample translate to the same CDR3. The V and J genes are TRBV4-3 and TRBJ1-4, with D possibly matching TRBD1 (5 bases). There are 15 residues in the CDR3. Germline CDR1 is LGHNA and CDR2 is YSLEER. Between the trimmed V and J ends, which lost 4 bases and 0 bases, there was a span of 9 bases. The CDR3 reads CASSPTGATNEKLFF. CDR3 sequence (DNA): TGCGCCAGCAGCCCAACAGGCGCAACTAATGAAAAACTGTTTTTT.

The V call is TRBV5-1, the J call TRBJ1-6; tentative D call: TRBD1 (5 bases). CDR1 is SGHRS, CDR2 YFSETQ, per germline. The CDR3 runs 15 residues. V was pared by 4 bases and J by 2 bases, with 10 bases between. The CDR3 DNA sequence: TGCGCCAGCAGCCAGGGATTGACCTATAATTCACCCCTCCACTTT. Amino acid sequence: CASSQGLTYNSPLHF.

The gene calls are TRBV9 and TRBJ2-7; 8 bases fit TRBD2. Looked up from germline, CDR1 is SGDLS and CDR2 is YYNGEE. Losses at the gene ends were 4 bases for V and 3 bases for J; bases not matched to a gene: 9. The CDR3 runs 15 residues. The CDR3 nucleotides are TGTGCCAGCAGCCCCTCGACCGGGACTAGCTACGAGCAGTACTTC. Protein sequence: CASSPSTGTSYEQYF.

The rearrangement uses TRBV14 and TRBJ1-2; tentative D call: TRBD1 (6 bases). The CDR3 totals 16 residues. Germline values: CDR1 SGHDN, CDR2 FVKESK. V dropped 3 bases and J dropped 8 bases, with 22 bases sitting between them. The CDR3 nucleotides are TGTGCCAGCAGCCAGCAAAGAACAGGGCTGGCGAGGGGCTACACCTTC. Translated: CASSQQRTGLARGYTF.

The rearrangement joins TRBV5-1 to TRBJ2-2; weak D call: TRBD1 (5 bases). Germline V CDR1 and CDR2: SGHRS, YFSETQ. CDR3 length: 15 residues. Trimming stripped 1 base from V and 6 bases from J, with 13 bases between. The CDR3 coding sequence is TGCGCCAGCAGCTTGAGCCCTCAGGGCTCCGGGGAGCTGTTTTTT. The encoded protein is CASSLSPQGSGELFF.

The genes are TRBV5-1 and TRBJ2-3; 7 bases fit TRBD1. V was clipped by 0 bases and J by 5 bases; unmatched bases: 9. Germline V gives CDR1 SGHRS, CDR2 YFSETQ. The CDR3 totals 16 residues. CDR3 loop: CASSLGQGFAGDTQYF. Written as DNA, the CDR3 is TGCGCCAGCAGCTTGGGACAGGGCTTTGCGGGAGATACGCAGTATTTT.

The chain uses TRBV5-4 and TRBJ1-4; 7 bases are shared with TRBD1. CDR1 is SGHNT and CDR2 is YYREEE in the germline V gene (reference sequence). V lost 2 bases to trimming and J lost 8 bases; unmatched junction nucleotides: 6. The CDR3 has 14 residues. The chain's CDR3 is CASSLNRGGEKLFF. The CDR3 DNA sequence: TGTGCCAGCAGCTTAAACAGGGGTGGGGAAAAACTGTTTTTT.

The gene calls are TRBV28 and TRBJ1-5; perhaps TRBD1 as D (5 bases). The CDR3 extends over 15 amino acids. Per the germline V gene, CDR1 is MDHEN and CDR2 is SYDVKM. Trimming took off 3 bases at V and 6 bases at J, with 15 bases between the two ends. The CDR3 coding sequence is TGTGCCAGCAGTTTTGGGAGGCAGGGAGGTCAGCCCCAGCATTTT. Amino acid sequence: CASSFGRQGGQPQHF. The variable domain in full, completed from reference TRBV28 and TRBJ1-5, reads DVKVTQSSRYLVKRTGEKVFLECVQDMDHENMFWYRQDPGLGLRLIYFSYDVKMKEKGDIPEGYSVSREKKERFSLILESASTNQTSMYLCASSFGRQGGQPQHFGDGTRLSIL.

The chain recombines TRBV19 with TRBJ2-7; D is unclear. This CDR3 is 13 amino acids long. Trimming stripped 5 bases from V and 2 bases from J, with 10 bases between. Germline-derived CDR1 and CDR2 are LNHDA and SQIVND (reference sequence). CDR3 amino acids: CASSAGLTYEQYF. The CDR3 nucleotides read TGTGCCAGTAGTGCAGGCCTGACCTACGAGCAGTACTTC.

The chain uses TRBV29-1 and TRBJ2-5, with 7 nucleotides matching TRBD1. The V segment lost 6 bases and the J segment 5 bases; nucleotides outside the gene matches: 9. The CDR3 totals 13 residues. Per the germline V gene, CDR1 is SQVTM and CDR2 is ANQGSEA. CDR3 loop: CSVPQGVLETQYF. In DNA, the CDR3 is TGCAGCGTCCCCCAGGGGGTTTTGGAGACCCAGTACTTC.

This chain links TRBV2 with TRBJ1-1, with D perhaps matching TRBD1 (6 bases). Germline CDR1 and CDR2: SNHLY and FYNNEI. The CDR3 contains 14 residues. V gave up 3 bases and J gave up 10 bases, with 18 bases separating them. The CDR3 DNA sequence: TGTGCCAGCAGTGACCTAAGCGAACAGGGTAGAGCTTTCTTT. It yields the protein CASSDLSEQGRAFF. Looking up the rest from reference TRBV2 and TRBJ1-1 gives the full variable domain: EPEVTQTPSHQVTQMGQEVILRCVPISNHLYFYWYRQILGQKVEFLVSFYNNEISEKSEIFDDQFSVERPDGSNFTLKIRSTKLEDSAMYFCASSDLSEQGRAFFGQGTRLTVV.

This clone was picked up one time. The junction departs from the called germline gene at one end, perhaps through a read error. The CDR3 protein is CSVWAEARGIF. The DNA of the CDR3 is TGCAGCGTTTGGGCTGAGGCCAGGGGTATCTTC. V and J are TRBV29-1 and TRBJ1-2, with D perhaps matching TRBD1 (6 bases). The CDR3 covers 11 residues. Germline V gene sequence: CDR1 SQVTM, CDR2 ANQGSEA.

The chain joins TRBV5-8 to TRBJ1-3; D perhaps matches TRBD1 (6 bases). Germline V gives CDR1 SGHTS, CDR2 YDEGEE. CDR3 length: 15 amino acids. The V gene lost 2 bases and the J gene lost 0 bases, with 9 bases spanning the gap. The CDR3 is CASSLGQLSGNTIYF. CDR3 DNA: TGTGCCAGCAGCTTAGGACAGCTCTCTGGAAACACCATATATTTT.

The CDR3 spells CATSSLPGRERYEQYF. CDR3 nucleotides: TGTGCCACCAGCTCGCTGCCGGGGAGGGAGAGATACGAGCAGTACTTC. The V call is TRBV15, the J call TRBJ2-7, with 7 bases matching TRBD2. The germline gives CDR1 LNHNV, CDR2 YYDKDF (reference sequence). J was trimmed by 4 bases and V by 5 bases; bases with no gene match: 14. The CDR3 length is 16 residues.

This chain links TRBV19 with TRBJ1-1; TRBD1 aligns across 11 bases. The CDR3 totals 18 residues. CDR1 LNHDA and CDR2 SQIVND come from the germline V gene (reference sequence). V shed 2 bases and J 1 base; nucleotides not matched to a gene: 9. The CDR3 loop reads CASSIIFGTGGGNTEAFF. The CDR3 region has the DNA TGTGCCAGTAGTATAATTTTCGGGACAGGGGGAGGGAACACTGAAGCTTTCTTT.

The gene calls are TRBV18 and TRBJ2-3, with D possibly TRBD2 on 6 matching bases. V lost 0 bases, J lost 0 bases, and 10 bases lay in between. This CDR3 has 16 residues. The germline V gene encodes CDR1 KGHSH and CDR2 LQKENI. CDR3 bases: TGTGCCAGCTCACCACCTGTCCGGGGGAGCACAGATACGCAGTATTTT. Amino acids: CASSPPVRGSTDTQYF.